This T cell receptor (delta chain) was profiled in a study of gamma-delta chains in newborns, infants, children. Overall study context: Innate gammadelta T cells reportedly expand polyclonally right after birth, driven by microbial exposure, per the title.

TCRdb re-called clones from the reads via CATT. The profile covers 10,000 to 12,000 delta-chain clones, with approximately 8.3% appearing a single time and under 10% taken by the ten largest. What was sequenced was blood. The source of this sequence is a child who was a newborn, infant or young child, either healthy, febrile or measles-vaccinated (not recorded which).

The CDR3 region is CACDPIPSTGGSHTDKLIF. The CDR3 DNA is TGTGCCTGTGACCCAATCCCCAGCACTGGGGGCTCCCACACCGATAAACTCATCTTT. This chain joins TRDV2 and TRDJ1; 8 bases map to TRDD3. V was clipped by 3 bases and J by 0 bases; unmatched bases: 17. Germline CDR1 is GEAIGNYY and CDR2 is EKD. CDR3 size: 19 residues.